This TCR beta chain was captured by sequencing in a study of CD8 T cells in Susac syndrome. The CDR3 contains 15 residues. Per the germline V gene, CDR1 is MNHNY and CDR2 is SVGAGI (reference sequence). Trimming took 5 bases from V and 4 from J; bases not matched to a gene: 5. Random hexamers were used to reverse transcribe an amount of roughly 0.45 to 1 ug RNA. TCR beta CDR3 was amplified by immunoSEQ covering 54 Vbeta and 13 Jbeta. TCRdb reanalysed the immunoSEQ multiplex PCR reads using MiXCR and keeps one entry per CDR3 protein. Here the sample spans hundreds of thousands of distinct CDR3 sequences, over 85% being singletons. FACS was used to enrich TEMRA cells, whereas the CD8+ and CD4+ T cells were obtained by negative isolation.

This TCR was recovered from a human donor with multiple sclerosis. Material: CD4+ T cells from PBMCs. The chain joins TRBV6-6 to TRBJ1-3; 10 bases match TRBD1. The CDR3 spells CASSTPGQGGNTIYF. In DNA form, the CDR3 reads TGTGCCAGCAGTACTCCGGGACAGGGGGGAAACACCATATATTTT.